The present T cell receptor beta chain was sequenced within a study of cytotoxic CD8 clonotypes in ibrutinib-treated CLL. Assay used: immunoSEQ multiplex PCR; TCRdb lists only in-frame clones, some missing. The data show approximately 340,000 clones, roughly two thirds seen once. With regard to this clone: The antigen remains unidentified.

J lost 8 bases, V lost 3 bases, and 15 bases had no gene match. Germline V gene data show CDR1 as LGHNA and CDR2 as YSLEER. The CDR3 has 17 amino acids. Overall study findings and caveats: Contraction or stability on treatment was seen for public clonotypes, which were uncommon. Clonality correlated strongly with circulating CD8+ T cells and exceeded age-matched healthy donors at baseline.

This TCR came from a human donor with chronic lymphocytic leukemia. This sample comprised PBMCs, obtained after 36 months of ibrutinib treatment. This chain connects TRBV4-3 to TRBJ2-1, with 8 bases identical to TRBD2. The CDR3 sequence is CASSHPPSGSSIDEQFF. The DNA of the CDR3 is TGCGCCAGCAGCCACCCCCCAAGCGGGAGTAGTATTGATGAGCAGTTCTTC.